Listed here are 5 T cell receptor beta chains from one sample, sequenced in a study of blood T cell repertoires in COVID-19. Repertoires were generated with immunoSEQ multiplex PCR, while TCRdb's copy carries only in-frame clones and drops some. The sample has around 400,000 clones, roughly 86% seen once. The sequenced material came from PBMCs or T cells enriched from blood (not recorded which). These receptors all stem from a woman aged 25 to 45 who had recovered from COVID-19.

The chain couples TRBV5-1 to TRBJ2-7; TRBD1 matches at 8 bases. V was pared by 4 bases and J by 2 bases, with 14 bases of the junction left unmatched. From germline, CDR1 is SGHRS and CDR2 YFSETQ. The CDR3 is 17 amino acids. CDR3 loop: CASSLRTGQIFTYEQYF. CDR3 in DNA: TGCGCCAGCAGCCTGCGGACAGGGCAGATTTTTACCTACGAGCAGTACTTC.

The CDR3 sequence is CASSLPPRGTGHYNEQFF. The CDR3 DNA is TGTGCCAGCAGCTTGCCTCCCCGAGGGACAGGGCACTACAATGAGCAGTTCTTC. The chain recombines TRBV11-3 with TRBJ2-1, with 9 bases matching TRBD1. This CDR3 has 18 residues. From germline, CDR1 is SGHNT and CDR2 YENEEA. The V segment lost 3 bases and the J segment 3 bases; nucleotides outside the gene matches: 12.

The rearrangement joins TRBV6-5 to TRBJ2-7; possible D gene TRBD1, 5 bases. From germline, CDR1 is MNHEY and CDR2 SVGAGI. V shed 2 bases and J shed 1 base, with 9 bases lying between them. CDR3 length: 14 residues. This chain's CDR3 is CASSYVQGSYEQYF. The CDR3 DNA reads as TGTGCCAGCAGTTACGTCCAGGGTTCCTACGAGCAGTACTTC.

This clone appeared once. The chain joins TRBV24-1 to TRBJ1-1, with D perhaps TRBD1 (6 bases). Trimming removed 0 bases at V and 5 bases at J, with 15 bases between. This CDR3 has 16 residues. Germline V gene data show CDR1 as KGHDR and CDR2 as SFDVKD. CDR3 region: CATSDLQGQGWTEAFF. In nucleotides, the CDR3 is TGTGCCACCAGTGATTTGCAAGGTCAGGGGTGGACTGAAGCTTTCTTT.

This clone was picked up a small number of times. The chain carries TRBV12-5 and TRBJ1-1; the D gene is possibly TRBD1 (5 bases). Between the trimmed V and J ends, which lost 6 bases and 4 bases, there was a span of 15 bases. From germline, CDR1 is LGHNT and CDR2 FRNRAP. The CDR3 spans 14 residues. This chain's CDR3 is CASGPRVGPTEAFF. CDR3 bases: TGTGCTAGTGGCCCCAGGGTAGGCCCCACTGAAGCTTTCTTT.